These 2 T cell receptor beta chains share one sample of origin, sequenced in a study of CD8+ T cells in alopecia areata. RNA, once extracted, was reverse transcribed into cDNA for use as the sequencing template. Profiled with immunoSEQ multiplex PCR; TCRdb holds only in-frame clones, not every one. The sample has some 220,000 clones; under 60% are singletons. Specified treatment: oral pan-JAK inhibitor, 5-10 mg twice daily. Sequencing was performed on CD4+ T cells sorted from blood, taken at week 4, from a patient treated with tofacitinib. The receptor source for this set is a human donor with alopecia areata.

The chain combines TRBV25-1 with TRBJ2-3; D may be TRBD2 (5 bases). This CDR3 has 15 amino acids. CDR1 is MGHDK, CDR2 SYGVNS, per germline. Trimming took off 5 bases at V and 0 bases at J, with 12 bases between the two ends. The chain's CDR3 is CASSRGDSSTDTQYF. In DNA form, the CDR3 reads TGTGCCAGCAGTCGGGGAGACTCTAGCACAGATACGCAGTATTTT.

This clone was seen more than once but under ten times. DNA of the CDR3: TGCAGCGTGAGTCCGGGACAGGGACGACTTAATGAAAAACTGTTTTTT. It is translated as CSVSPGQGRLNEKLFF. The chain employs TRBV29-1 and TRBJ1-4; TRBD1 agrees at 9 bases. V lost 6 bases, J lost 4 bases, and 12 bases stayed unmatched. The CDR3 spans 16 residues. Germline CDR1 reads SQVTM; CDR2 reads ANQGSEA. Looking up the rest from reference TRBV29-1 and TRBJ1-4 gives the full variable domain: SAVISQKPSRDICQRGTSLTIQCQVDSQVTMMFWYRQQPGQSLTLIATANQGSEATYESGFVIDKFPISRPNLTFSTLTVSNMSPEDSSIYLCSVSPGQGRLNEKLFFGSGTQLSVL.